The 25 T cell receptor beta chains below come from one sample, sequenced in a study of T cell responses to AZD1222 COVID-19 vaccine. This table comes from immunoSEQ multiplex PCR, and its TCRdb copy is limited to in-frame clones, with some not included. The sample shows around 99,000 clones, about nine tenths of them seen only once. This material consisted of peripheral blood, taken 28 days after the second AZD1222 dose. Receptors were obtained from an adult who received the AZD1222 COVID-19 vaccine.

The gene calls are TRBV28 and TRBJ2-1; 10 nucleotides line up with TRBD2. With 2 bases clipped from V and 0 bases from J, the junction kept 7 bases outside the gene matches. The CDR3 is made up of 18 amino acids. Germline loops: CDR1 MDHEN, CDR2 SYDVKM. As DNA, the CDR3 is TGTGCCAGCAGTTTAGGCGGAGCGGGAGGGCCCTCCTACAATGAGCAGTTCTTC. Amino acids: CASSLGGAGGPSYNEQFF.

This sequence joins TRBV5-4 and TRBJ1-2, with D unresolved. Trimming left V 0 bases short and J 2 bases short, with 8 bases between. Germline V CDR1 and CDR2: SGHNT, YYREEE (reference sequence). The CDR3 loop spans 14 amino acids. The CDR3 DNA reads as TGTGCCAGCAGCTTGGAGGCCAAAAACTATGGCTACACCTTC. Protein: CASSLEAKNYGYTF.

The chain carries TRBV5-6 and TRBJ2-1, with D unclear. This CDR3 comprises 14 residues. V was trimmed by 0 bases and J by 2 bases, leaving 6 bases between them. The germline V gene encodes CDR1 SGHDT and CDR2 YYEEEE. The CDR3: CASSLGSAYNEQFF. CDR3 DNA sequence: TGTGCCAGCAGCTTGGGGAGCGCCTACAATGAGCAGTTCTTC.

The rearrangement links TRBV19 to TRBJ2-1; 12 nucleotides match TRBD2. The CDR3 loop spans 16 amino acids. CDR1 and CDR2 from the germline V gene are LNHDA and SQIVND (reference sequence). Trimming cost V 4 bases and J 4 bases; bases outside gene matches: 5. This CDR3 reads CASSKRLAGVYNEQFF. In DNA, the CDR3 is TGTGCCAGTAGTAAGCGACTAGCGGGAGTTTACAATGAGCAGTTCTTC.

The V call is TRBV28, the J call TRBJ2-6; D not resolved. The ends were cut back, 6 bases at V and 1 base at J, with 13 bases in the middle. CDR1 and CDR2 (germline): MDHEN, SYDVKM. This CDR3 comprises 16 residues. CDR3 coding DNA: TGTGCCAGCAGCACCCATAGGTTTTCTGGGGCCAACGTCCTGACTTTC. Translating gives CASSTHRFSGANVLTF.

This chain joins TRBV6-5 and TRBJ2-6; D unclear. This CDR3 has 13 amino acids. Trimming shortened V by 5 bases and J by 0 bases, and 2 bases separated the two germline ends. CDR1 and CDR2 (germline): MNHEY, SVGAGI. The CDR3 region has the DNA TGTGCCAGCAGTCTCTCTGGGGCCAACGTCCTGACTTTC. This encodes CASSLSGANVLTF.

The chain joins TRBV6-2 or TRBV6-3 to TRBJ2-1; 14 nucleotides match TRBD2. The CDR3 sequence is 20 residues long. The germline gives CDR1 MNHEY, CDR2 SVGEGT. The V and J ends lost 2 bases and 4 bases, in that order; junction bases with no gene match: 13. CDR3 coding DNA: TGTGCCAGCAGTTACCCCACGGGGACTAGCGGGAGTCAGCTTTACAATGAGCAGTTCTTC. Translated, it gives CASSYPTGTSGSQLYNEQFF.

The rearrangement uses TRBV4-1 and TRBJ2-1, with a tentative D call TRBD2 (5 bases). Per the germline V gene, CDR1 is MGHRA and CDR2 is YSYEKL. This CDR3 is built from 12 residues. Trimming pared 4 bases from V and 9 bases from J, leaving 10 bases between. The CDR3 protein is CASSPGGFEQFF. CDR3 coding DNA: TGCGCCAGCAGCCCAGGCGGGTTTGAGCAGTTCTTC.

The DNA for the CDR3 is TGTGCCAGCAGTGCTCGGGGACGGATTCTCACAGATACGCAGTATTTT. Protein: CASSARGRILTDTQYF. The chain links TRBV6-1 to TRBJ2-3; D possibly uses TRBD1 or TRBD2 (5 bases each). CDR1 is MNHNS, CDR2 SASEGT, per germline. There are 16 residues in the CDR3. Between the trimmed V and J ends, which lost 4 bases and 2 bases, there was a span of 16 bases.

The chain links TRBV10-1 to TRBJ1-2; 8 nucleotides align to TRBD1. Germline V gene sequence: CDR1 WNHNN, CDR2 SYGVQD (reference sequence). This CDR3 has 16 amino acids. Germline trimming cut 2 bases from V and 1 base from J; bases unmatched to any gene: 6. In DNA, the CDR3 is TGCGCCAGCAGTGAGGCAGGGACAGGATTTAACTATGGCTACACCTTC. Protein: CASSEAGTGFNYGYTF.

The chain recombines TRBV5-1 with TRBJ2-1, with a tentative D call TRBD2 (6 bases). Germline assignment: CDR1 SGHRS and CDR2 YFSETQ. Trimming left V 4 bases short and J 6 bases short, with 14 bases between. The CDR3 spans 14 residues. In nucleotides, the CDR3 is TGCGCCAGCAGCGGAGATGGGAGGCTCAATGAGCAGTTCTTC. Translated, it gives CASSGDGRLNEQFF.

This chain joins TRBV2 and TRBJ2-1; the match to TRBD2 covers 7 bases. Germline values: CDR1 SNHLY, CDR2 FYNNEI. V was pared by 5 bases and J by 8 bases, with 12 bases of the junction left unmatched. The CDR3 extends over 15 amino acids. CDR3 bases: TGTGCCAGCAGTCCTAGACTAGCCCTCGGGGATGAGCAGTTCTTC. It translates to CASSPRLALGDEQFF.

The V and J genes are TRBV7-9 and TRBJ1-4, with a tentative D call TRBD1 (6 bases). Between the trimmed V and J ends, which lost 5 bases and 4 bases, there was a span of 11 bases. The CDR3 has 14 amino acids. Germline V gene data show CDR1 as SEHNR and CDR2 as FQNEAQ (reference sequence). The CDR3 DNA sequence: TGTGCCAGCAGCCCGGGACACTATAATGAAAAACTGTTTTTT. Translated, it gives CASSPGHYNEKLFF.

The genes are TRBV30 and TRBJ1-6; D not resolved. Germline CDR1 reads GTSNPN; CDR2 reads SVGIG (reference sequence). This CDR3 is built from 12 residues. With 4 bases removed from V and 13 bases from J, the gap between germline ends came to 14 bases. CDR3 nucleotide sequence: TGTGCCTGGACCCGTACCCTGGGGCCCCTCCACTTT. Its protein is CAWTRTLGPLHF.

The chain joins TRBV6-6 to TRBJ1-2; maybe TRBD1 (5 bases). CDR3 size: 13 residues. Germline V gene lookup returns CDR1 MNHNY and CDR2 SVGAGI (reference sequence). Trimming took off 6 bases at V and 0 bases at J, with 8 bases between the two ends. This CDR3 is CASRGRANYGYTF. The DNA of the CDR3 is TGTGCCAGCAGGGGACGGGCTAACTATGGCTACACCTTC.

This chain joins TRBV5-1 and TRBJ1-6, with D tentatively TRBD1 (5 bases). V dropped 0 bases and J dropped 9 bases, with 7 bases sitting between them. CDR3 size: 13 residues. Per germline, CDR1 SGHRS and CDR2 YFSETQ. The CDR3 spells CASSLAGLSPLHF. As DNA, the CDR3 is TGCGCCAGCAGCTTGGCGGGACTTTCACCCCTCCACTTT.

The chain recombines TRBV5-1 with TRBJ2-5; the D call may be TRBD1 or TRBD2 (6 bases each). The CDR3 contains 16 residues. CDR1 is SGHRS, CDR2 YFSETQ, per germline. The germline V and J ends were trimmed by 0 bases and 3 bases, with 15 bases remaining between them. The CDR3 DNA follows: TGCGCCAGCAGCTTGGCCGGGGGCGGGGTAAAAGAGACCCAGTACTTC. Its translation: CASSLAGGGVKETQYF.

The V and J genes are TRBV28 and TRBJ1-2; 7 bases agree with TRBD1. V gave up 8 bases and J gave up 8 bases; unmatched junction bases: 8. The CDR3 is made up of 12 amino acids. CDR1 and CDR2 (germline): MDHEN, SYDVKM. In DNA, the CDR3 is TGTGCCAGCGAAACAGGGGCGGTAGGCTACACCTTC. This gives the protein CASETGAVGYTF.

CDR3 DNA: TGTGCCAGCGTAGGAGGGGGTACCAAAAACATTCAGTACTTC. This codes for CASVGGGTKNIQYF. This chain links TRBV28 with TRBJ2-4; D might be TRBD1 or TRBD2, each matching 6 bases. The CDR3 has 14 residues. Germline V gene sequence: CDR1 MDHEN, CDR2 SYDVKM. V gave up 8 bases and J gave up 2 bases, with 13 bases separating them. The whole variable domain, filled in from reference TRBV28 and TRBJ2-4, reads DVKVTQSSRYLVKRTGEKVFLECVQDMDHENMFWYRQDPGLGLRLIYFSYDVKMKEKGDIPEGYSVSREKKERFSLILESASTNQTSMYLCASVGGGTKNIQYFGAGTRLSVL.

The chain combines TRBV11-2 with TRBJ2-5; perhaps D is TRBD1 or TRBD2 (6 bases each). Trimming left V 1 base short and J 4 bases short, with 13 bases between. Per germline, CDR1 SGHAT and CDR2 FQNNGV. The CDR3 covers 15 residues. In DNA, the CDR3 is TGTGCCAGCAGCTTAGCGGGGGCCCTGGGAGAGACCCAGTACTTC. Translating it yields CASSLAGALGETQYF. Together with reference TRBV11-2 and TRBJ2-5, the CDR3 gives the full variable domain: EAGVAQSPRYKIIEKRQSVAFWCNPISGHATLYWYQQILGQGPKLLIQFQNNGVVDDSQLPKDRFSAERLKGVDSTLKIQPAKLEDSAVYLCASSLAGALGETQYFGPGTRLLVL.

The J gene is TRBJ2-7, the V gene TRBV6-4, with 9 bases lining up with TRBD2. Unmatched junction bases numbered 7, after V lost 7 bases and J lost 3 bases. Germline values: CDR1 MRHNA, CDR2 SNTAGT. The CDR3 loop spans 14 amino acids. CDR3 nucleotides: TGTGCCAGCACTCGGACTAGCGCAGACTACGAGCAGTACTTC. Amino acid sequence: CASTRTSADYEQYF.

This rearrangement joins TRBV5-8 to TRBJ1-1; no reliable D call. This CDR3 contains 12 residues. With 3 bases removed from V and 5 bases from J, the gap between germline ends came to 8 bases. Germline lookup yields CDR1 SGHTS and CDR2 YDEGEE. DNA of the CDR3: TGTGCCAGCAGCTGGGAGAGAACTGAAGCTTTCTTT. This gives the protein CASSWERTEAFF.

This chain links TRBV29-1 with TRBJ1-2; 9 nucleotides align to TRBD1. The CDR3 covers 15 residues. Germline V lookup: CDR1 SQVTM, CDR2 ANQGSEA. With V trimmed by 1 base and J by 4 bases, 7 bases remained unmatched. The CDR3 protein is CSVEVGGTGTYGYTF. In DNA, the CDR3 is TGCAGCGTTGAAGTAGGAGGGACAGGGACCTATGGCTACACCTTC.

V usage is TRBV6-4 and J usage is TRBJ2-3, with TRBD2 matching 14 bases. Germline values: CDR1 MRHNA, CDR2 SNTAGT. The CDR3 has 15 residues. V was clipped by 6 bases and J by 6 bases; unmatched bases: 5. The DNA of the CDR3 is TGTGCCAGCAGCCTGGGGACTAGCGGGAGTGATACGCAGTATTTT. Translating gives CASSLGTSGSDTQYF.

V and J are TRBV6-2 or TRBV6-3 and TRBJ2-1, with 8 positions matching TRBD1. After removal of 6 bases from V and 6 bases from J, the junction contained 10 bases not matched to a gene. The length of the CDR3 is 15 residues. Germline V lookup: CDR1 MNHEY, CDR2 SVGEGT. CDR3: CASSPPTGTGNEQFF. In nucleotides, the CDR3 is TGTGCCAGCAGCCCTCCGACAGGGACAGGCAATGAGCAGTTCTTC.